The 24 T cell receptor beta chains below were found in one sample sequenced in a study of cytomegalovirus exposure and HLA in healthy donors. PCR was performed using 60 Vbeta and 13 Jbeta primers. Data came from immunoSEQ multiplex PCR; TCRdb stores just in-frame clones and leaves some out. Its clone listing holds about 74,000 clones. Sequenced material: PBMCs. All receptors derive from a female donor in good health and CMV-seropositive.

V and J are TRBV5-1 and TRBJ2-3; perhaps TRBD1 as D (6 bases). With 5 bases removed from V and 1 base from J, the gap between germline ends came to 11 bases. The length of the CDR3 is 14 residues. Germline V gene data show CDR1 as SGHRS and CDR2 as YFSETQ. In DNA, the CDR3 is TGCGCCAGCAGAACTCACAGGGGCACAGATACGCAGTATTTT. This encodes CASRTHRGTDTQYF.

The V gene is TRBV5-1, the J gene TRBJ1-5, with D possibly matching TRBD1 (5 bases). This CDR3 comprises 15 residues. Trimming removed 4 bases at V and 9 bases at J, with 20 bases between. Germline CDR1 and CDR2: SGHRS and YFSETQ. This CDR3 reads CASSPGEGPLRPQHF. The CDR3 DNA reads as TGCGCCAGCAGCCCCGGGGAGGGACCGTTGAGGCCCCAGCATTTT.

The chain uses TRBV18 and TRBJ2-5; D gene ambiguous. This CDR3 region has 13 residues. Looked up from germline, CDR1 is KGHSH and CDR2 is LQKENI. Trimming removed 0 bases from V and 10 bases from J, with 12 bases in between. CDR3 region: CASSPPENSVQYF. In nucleotides, the CDR3 is TGTGCCAGCTCACCACCGGAGAACTCGGTCCAGTACTTC.

V gene TRBV30 combines with J gene TRBJ1-1, with D possibly TRBD1 on 5 matching bases. This CDR3 comprises 12 residues. The germline V and J ends were trimmed by 5 bases and 6 bases, with 13 bases remaining between them. In germline, CDR1 is GTSNPN, CDR2 SVGIG (reference sequence). This chain's CDR3 is CAWRHGQSEAFF. As DNA, the CDR3 is TGTGCCTGGCGCCACGGACAATCTGAAGCTTTCTTT.

The chain uses TRBV6-4 and TRBJ2-1, with TRBD1 as a possible D gene (5 bases). The CDR3 sequence is 18 residues long. Germline CDR1 reads MRHNA; CDR2 reads SNTAGT. The germline V and J ends were trimmed by 9 bases and 0 bases, with 24 bases remaining between them. The CDR3 protein is CARELGRCPSSSYNEQFF. The DNA of the CDR3 is TGTGCCAGGGAGCTGGGGCGGTGCCCTTCGAGCTCCTACAATGAGCAGTTCTTC.

CDR3 sequence: CASSLKGSGGYEQYF. The DNA for the CDR3 is TGTGCCAGCAGCTTAAAGGGTAGCGGGGGGTACGAGCAGTACTTC. V is TRBV7-3 and J is TRBJ2-7, with 10 bases lining up with TRBD2. The CDR3 totals 15 residues. Losses at the gene ends were 1 base for V and 4 bases for J; bases not matched to a gene: 4. CDR1 SGHTA and CDR2 FQGTGA come from the germline V gene.

The rearrangement links TRBV7-9 to TRBJ2-7; 7 nucleotides agree with TRBD1. Trimming at V came to 1 base and at J to 5 bases, leaving 5 bases not matched to a gene. The CDR3 is 14 residues long. The germline V gene encodes CDR1 SEHNR and CDR2 FQNEAQ (reference sequence). The CDR3 protein is CASSLGDSYDEQYF. The CDR3 DNA sequence: TGTGCCAGCAGCTTAGGGGACAGTTACGACGAGCAGTACTTC.

The chain links TRBV19 to TRBJ1-1; possibly TRBD1 for D (5 bases). The germline CDR1 and CDR2 sequences are LNHDA and SQIVND (reference sequence). This CDR3 comprises 15 residues. V gave up 2 bases and J gave up 5 bases, with 15 bases separating them. CDR3 amino acids: CASSITGGERTEAFF. In DNA, the CDR3 is TGTGCCAGTAGTATAACCGGGGGAGAGAGAACTGAAGCTTTCTTT.

The chain is built from TRBV10-3 and TRBJ2-7, with 7 nucleotides matching TRBD2. Trimming removed 10 bases from V and 3 bases from J; junction bases left unmatched: 15. The CDR3 consists of 15 residues. Germline lookup yields CDR1 ENHRY and CDR2 SYGVKD. The CDR3 DNA reads TGTGCCACCAATCCCACTGAGGCGGGAGACTACGAGCAGTACTTC. This translates into CATNPTEAGDYEQYF.

The gene calls are TRBV29-1 and TRBJ1-2; tentatively, D is TRBD1 (6 bases). The ends were cut back, 4 bases at V and 4 bases at J, with 10 bases in the middle. The CDR3 is made up of 12 amino acids. The germline gives CDR1 SQVTM, CDR2 ANQGSEA. CDR3 nucleotide sequence: TGCAGCGTTGCGACAGGATCCTATGGCTACACCTTC. Translation: CSVATGSYGYTF.

The rearrangement links TRBV11-2 to TRBJ2-2, with TRBD2 matching 7 bases. The germline CDR1 and CDR2 sequences are SGHAT and FQNNGV. The CDR3 has 12 residues. J was trimmed by 11 bases and V by 5 bases; bases with no gene match: 5. The DNA for the CDR3 is TGTGCCAGCAGCCTACGGACTAGTGAGCTGTTTTTT. This sequence encodes CASSLRTSELFF.

This rearrangement joins TRBV4-3 to TRBJ2-7; 7 bases map to TRBD1. This CDR3 has 15 residues. The junction had 5 bases not matched to a gene; V was cut back by 1 base and J by 2 bases. Germline CDR1 LGHNA, CDR2 YSLEER. CDR3 bases: TGCGCCAGCAGCCAAGTCGACAGGGCTCCCTACGAGCAGTACTTC. Its protein is CASSQVDRAPYEQYF.

The rearrangement links TRBV25-1 to TRBJ2-7; tentatively, D is TRBD1 (5 bases). Trimming took off 4 bases at V and 4 bases at J, with 11 bases between the two ends. The V gene's germline CDR1 is MGHDK and CDR2 SYGVNS. The CDR3 extends over 13 amino acids. The CDR3 DNA reads TGTGCCAGCAGTGGACAGACCAGTTACGAGCAGTACTTC. This translates into CASSGQTSYEQYF.

The rearrangement uses TRBV7-9 and TRBJ1-5; D call uncertain. Germline assignment: CDR1 SEHNR and CDR2 FQNEAQ (reference sequence). Trimming took 1 base from V and 6 from J, leaving 7 bases between them. CDR3 length: 13 amino acids. This CDR3 reads CASSLEGAQPQHF. For the CDR3, the DNA is TGTGCCAGCAGCTTAGAAGGAGCTCAGCCCCAGCATTTT.

The chain joins TRBV2 to TRBJ2-2; D is uncertain. The V gene lost 7 bases and the J gene lost 5 bases, with 11 bases spanning the gap. The CDR3 has 13 residues. CDR1 is SNHLY and CDR2 is FYNNEI in the germline V gene. The CDR3 sequence is CASINTMTGELFF. DNA for the CDR3: TGTGCCAGCATAAATACAATGACCGGGGAGCTGTTTTTT.

The chain carries TRBV18 and TRBJ1-5; D gene uncertain. This CDR3 region has 16 residues. CDR1 is KGHSH and CDR2 is LQKENI in the germline V gene. V was cut by 2 bases and J by 0 bases, with 11 bases left in between. For the CDR3, the DNA is TGTGCCAGCTCACCAAGAACAGTCTATAGCAATCAGCCCCAGCATTTT. Amino acid sequence: CASSPRTVYSNQPQHF.

The chain is built from TRBV4-1 and TRBJ2-1, with 8 bases lining up with TRBD2. Germline lookup yields CDR1 MGHRA and CDR2 YSYEKL. V gave up 0 bases and J gave up 5 bases; unmatched junction bases: 12. This CDR3 is built from 18 residues. The CDR3 is CASSQDFLAGGVDNEQFF. The CDR3 nucleotides are TGCGCCAGCAGCCAAGATTTCCTGGCGGGAGGCGTCGACAATGAGCAGTTCTTC.

CDR3 loop: CASSPGGSTDTQYF. For the CDR3, the DNA is TGTGCCAGCAGCCCCGGCGGTAGCACAGATACGCAGTATTTT. The chain uses TRBV9 and TRBJ2-3; unclear D gene. Germline V CDR1 and CDR2: SGDLS, YYNGEE. Trimming removed 4 bases from V and 0 bases from J, with 9 bases in between. This CDR3 is built from 14 residues.

V usage is TRBV18 and J usage is TRBJ2-5; D unclear. V lost 2 bases to trimming and J lost 1 base, with 5 bases between them. The CDR3 has 13 amino acids. Germline CDR1 and CDR2: KGHSH and LQKENI. In DNA form, the CDR3 reads TGTGCCAGCTCACCAGACATCCAAGAGACCCAGTACTTC. Its protein is CASSPDIQETQYF. Looking up the rest from reference TRBV18 and TRBJ2-5 gives the full variable domain: NAGVMQNPRHLVRRRGQEARLRCSPMKGHSHVYWYRQLPEEGLKFMVYLQKENIIDESGMPKERFSAEFPKEGPSILRIQQVVRGDSAAYFCASSPDIQETQYFGPGTRLLVL.

The chain has TRBV29-1 and TRBJ1-2; TRBD1 might be the D (6 bases). There are 14 residues in the CDR3. Germline V gene sequence: CDR1 SQVTM, CDR2 ANQGSEA. V gave up 7 bases and J gave up 8 bases, with 23 bases separating them. In DNA form, the CDR3 reads TGCAGCGCCCCGGGGGCGGGGGGCAAAGAAGGCTACACCTTC. Amino acids: CSAPGAGGKEGYTF.

The rearrangement links TRBV28 to TRBJ1-1, with 7 bases that match TRBD1. Per the germline V gene, CDR1 is MDHEN and CDR2 is SYDVKM. Trimming removed 6 bases from V and 3 bases from J; junction bases left unmatched: 7. The CDR3 has 14 amino acids. CDR3 sequence reads: CASSPDRADTEAFF. The CDR3 nucleotides are TGTGCCAGCAGCCCCGACAGGGCCGACACTGAAGCTTTCTTT.

The J gene is TRBJ2-2, the V gene TRBV28, with D perhaps matching TRBD2 (6 bases). The CDR3 covers 13 residues. Deletions cut 3 bases from V and 7 bases from J, with 9 bases between. Germline values: CDR1 MDHEN, CDR2 SYDVKM. The CDR3: CASSFRELGELFF. CDR3 DNA: TGTGCCAGCAGTTTTCGGGAGCTCGGGGAGCTGTTTTTT.

The CDR3 DNA reads TGTGCCTGGAGTAACAGGGGATCGACCAAAAACATTCAGTACTTC. Translating gives CAWSNRGSTKNIQYF. The rearrangement uses TRBV30 and TRBJ2-4, with 7 nucleotides matching TRBD1. The length of the CDR3 is 15 residues. Trimming at V came to 2 bases and at J to 2 bases, leaving 6 bases not matched to a gene. Germline CDR1 is GTSNPN and CDR2 is SVGIG (reference sequence).

The rearrangement uses TRBV5-1 and TRBJ2-1, with TRBD1 matching 8 bases. J lost 13 bases, V lost 0 bases, and 12 bases had no gene match. CDR1 is SGHRS, CDR2 YFSETQ, per germline. This CDR3 has 15 residues. This CDR3 is CASSLVQGASTNQFF. The CDR3 nucleotides read TGCGCCAGCAGCTTGGTCCAGGGGGCTTCGACTAATCAGTTCTTC.